The T cell receptor (beta chain) described here comes from a study of T-cell memory formation after mild COVID-19. In the study overall: The two donors had largely donor-specific TCR clusters. Overall study findings and caveats: Clones contracting over day 15 to 85 were CD4/CD8 balanced, with later expanders leaning CD4+. Detection of some responders pre-infection suggested pre-existing cross-reactive memory T cells participated.

In the case of this clonotype: What it binds is not known.

V was shortened by 8 bases and J by 3 bases, with 13 bases between the two germline ends. The CDR3 is 13 residues long. Germline CDR1 and CDR2: MNHEY and SMNVEV (reference sequence). UMIs and sample barcodes were carried by the TCR alpha and TCR beta cDNA libraries that 5'RACE produced using constant-segment primers. Each CDR3 protein gets one entry after TCRdb re-called the 5' RACE reads with MiXCR. The sample has some 86,000 distinct CDR3 sequences; around a quarter are singletons. The genes are TRBV27 and TRBJ1-1, with D perhaps matching TRBD1 (5 bases). Material: PBMCs or a T cell subset sorted from them (not recorded which). This TCR derives from a man younger than 30 who had mild COVID-19 (a few samples of this study predate the infection). Cell type and time point are not known. This CDR3 reads CASRKWGDTEAFF. The CDR3 DNA reads TGTGCCAGCCGCAAGTGGGGGGACACTGAAGCTTTCTTT.